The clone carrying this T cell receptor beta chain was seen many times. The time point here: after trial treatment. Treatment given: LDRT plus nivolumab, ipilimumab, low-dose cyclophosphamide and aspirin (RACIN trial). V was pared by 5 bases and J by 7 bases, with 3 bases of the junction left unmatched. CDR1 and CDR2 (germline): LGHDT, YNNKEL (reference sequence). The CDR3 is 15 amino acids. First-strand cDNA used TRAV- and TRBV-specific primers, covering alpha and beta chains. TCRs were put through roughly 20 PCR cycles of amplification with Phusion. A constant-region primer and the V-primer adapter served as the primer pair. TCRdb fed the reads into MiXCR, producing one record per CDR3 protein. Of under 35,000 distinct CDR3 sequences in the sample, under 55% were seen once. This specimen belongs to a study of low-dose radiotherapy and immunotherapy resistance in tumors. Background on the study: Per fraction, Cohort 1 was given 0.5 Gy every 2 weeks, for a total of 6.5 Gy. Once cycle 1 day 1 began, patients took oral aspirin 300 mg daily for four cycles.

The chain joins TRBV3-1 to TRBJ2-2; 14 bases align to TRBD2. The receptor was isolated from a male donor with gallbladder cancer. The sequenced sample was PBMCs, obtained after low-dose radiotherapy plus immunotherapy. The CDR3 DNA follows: TGTGCCAGCAGCACGACTAGCGGGAGGGTCGGGGAGCTGTTTTTT. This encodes CASSTTSGRVGELFF. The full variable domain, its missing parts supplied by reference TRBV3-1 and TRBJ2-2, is DTAVSQTPKYLVTQMGNDKSIKCEQNLGHDTMYWYKQDSKKFLKIMFSYNNKELIINETVPNRFSPKSPDKAHLNLHINSLELGDSAVYFCASSTTSGRVGELFFGEGSRLTVL.